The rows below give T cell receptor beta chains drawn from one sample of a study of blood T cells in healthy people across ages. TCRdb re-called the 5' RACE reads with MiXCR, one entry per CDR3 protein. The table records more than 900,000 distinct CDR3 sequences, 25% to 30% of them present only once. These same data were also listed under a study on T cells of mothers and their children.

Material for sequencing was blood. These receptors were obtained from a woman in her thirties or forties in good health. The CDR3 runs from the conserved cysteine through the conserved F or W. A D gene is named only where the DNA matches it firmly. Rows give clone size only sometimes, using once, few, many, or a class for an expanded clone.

CASSLDRGRYYEQYF TGTGCCAGCAGCTTGGACAGGGGGCGCTACTACGAGCAGTACTTC many TRBJ2-7 TRBD1 TRBV5-4
CSAYPRGLPTYNEQFF TGCAGTGCGTATCCACGGGGACTACCAACCTACAATGAGCAGTTCTTC few TRBJ2-1 TRBD2 TRBV20-1
CASSGTPFNEQFF TGTGCCAGCTCCGGGACACCTTTCAATGAGCAGTTCTTC - TRBJ2-1 - TRBV28
CASSGIHRDNNQPQHF TGTGCCAGCAGCGGAATTCACAGGGATAACAATCAGCCCCAGCATTTT few TRBJ1-5 - TRBV5-4
CSVEEGGGNYGYTF TGCAGCGTTGAAGAGGGGGGGGGAAACTATGGCTACACCTTC - TRBJ1-2 - TRBV29-1
CASSQVGGNTIYF TGCGCCAGCAGCCAAGTGGGTGGAAACACCATATATTTT - TRBJ1-3 - TRBV4-1
CSARLTGKTEAFF TGCAGTGCTAGACTTACAGGGAAGACTGAAGCTTTCTTT many TRBJ1-1 - TRBV20-1
CASETGGADTQYF TGTGCCAGCGAAACAGGGGGCGCGGATACGCAGTATTTT many TRBJ2-3 TRBD1 TRBV7-9
CASSVDQGANYEQYF TGTGCCAGCAGCGTAGATCAAGGGGCCAACTACGAGCAGTACTTC few TRBJ2-7 - TRBV9
CASSSHYRLSSTDTQYF TGCGCCAGCAGCTCCCACTACAGGTTATCTAGCACAGATACGCAGTATTTT - TRBJ2-3 - TRBV5-1
CASSENGKPNYGYTF TGTGCCAGCAGTGAGAACGGAAAACCAAACTATGGCTACACCTTC few TRBJ1-2 - TRBV12-3/TRBV12-4
CASSSGGSVSETQYF TGCGCCAGCAGCTCAGGGGGCTCGGTGTCAGAGACCCAGTACTTC few TRBJ2-5 TRBD1 TRBV5-1
CASSPQRGADTQYF TGTGCCAGCTCACCACAGCGGGGAGCAGATACGCAGTATTTT - TRBJ2-3 TRBD2 TRBV18
CSVVRTSASNEQFF TGCAGCGTTGTTCGGACTAGCGCCTCCAATGAGCAGTTCTTC - TRBJ2-1 TRBD2 TRBV29-1
CASSSRPGTGKVYGYTF TGTGCCAGCAGTTCCCGCCCCGGGACAGGGAAAGTCTATGGCTACACCTTC - TRBJ1-2 TRBD1 TRBV28
CASSLRDRGGGTDTQYF TGTGCCAGCAGCTTAAGAGACAGGGGGGGGGGCACAGATACGCAGTATTTT few TRBJ2-3 TRBD1 TRBV7-8
CASSLSGGQAKGYGCTF TGTGCCAGCAGCTTATCGGGGGGACAGGCGAAGGGCTATGGCTGCACCTTC - TRBJ1-2 TRBD1 TRBV7-9
CATRDRGLYEQYF TGTGCCACCCGGGACAGGGGGCTATACGAGCAGTACTTC many TRBJ2-7 TRBD1 TRBV27
CSARSQRGVQETQYF TGCAGTGCTAGATCTCAGCGGGGGGTTCAAGAGACCCAGTACTTC - TRBJ2-5 TRBD2 TRBV20-1
CAIRGTSGGETQYF TGTGCCATCCGAGGGACTAGCGGGGGAGAGACCCAGTACTTC many TRBJ2-5 TRBD2 TRBV10-3
CAGSERGETQYF TGTGCCGGCAGTGAAAGGGGAGAGACCCAGTACTTC - TRBJ2-5 - TRBV6-1
CASSPPVGDTYNEQYF TGTGCCAGCTCACCACCGGTGGGCGACACCTACAATGAGCAGTACTTC few TRBJ2-4 - TRBV18
CSVVGRRLNTEAFF TGCAGCGTTGTAGGCCGGAGGTTGAACACCGAAGCTTTCTTT - TRBJ1-1 - TRBV29-1
CASSLGAGGPTDTQYF TGCGCCAGCAGCTTGGGAGCGGGGGGGCCGACAGATACGCAGTATTTT - TRBJ2-3 TRBD2 TRBV5-1
CASTEGLTDTQYF TGTGCCAGCACCGAGGGGCTCACAGATACGCAGTATTTT many TRBJ2-3 - TRBV12-3/TRBV12-4
CATSPGPSGRPWSYNEQFF TGTGCCACCAGCCCCGGGCCTAGCGGGAGGCCCTGGTCCTACAATGAGCAGTTCTTC few TRBJ2-1 TRBD2 TRBV15
CSALPGTVFYEQYF TGCAGTGCTCTCCCCGGGACAGTTTTCTACGAGCAGTACTTC many TRBJ2-7 TRBD1 TRBV20-1
CASSPTQPNTEAFF TGTGCCAGTAGCCCCACACAACCGAACACTGAAGCTTTCTTT few TRBJ1-1 - TRBV19
CSASAAGANYGYTF TGCAGTGCTAGTGCGGCGGGCGCTAACTATGGCTACACCTTC many TRBJ1-2 - TRBV20-1
CASSPLLGWGEDTQYF TGTGCCAGCAGCCCCCTTCTCGGGTGGGGGGAGGATACGCAGTATTTT few TRBJ2-3 - TRBV3-1
CASSSIRVRADSPLHF TGTGCCAGCAGCTCGATACGGGTCAGGGCGGATTCACCCCTCCACTTT few TRBJ1-6 - TRBV13
CASSAGPGLVGDNEQFF TGTGCCAGCAGCGCTGGGCCGGGACTAGTGGGAGATAATGAGCAGTTCTTC - TRBJ2-1 TRBD2 TRBV11-2
CASSLAGLAGGKTQYF TGTGCCAGCAGCTTAGCGGGGCTAGCGGGCGGGAAGACCCAGTACTTC many TRBJ2-5 TRBD2 TRBV7-2
CASSLALSGRGTQYF TGTGCCAGCAGCTTAGCCCTTTCGGGCCGGGGGACCCAGTACTTC - TRBJ2-5 - TRBV7-9
CASSPGREYNEQFF TGTGCCAGCAGTCCTGGACGGGAATACAATGAGCAGTTCTTC few TRBJ2-1 - TRBV12-3/TRBV12-4
CASSPQGRRLNTEAFF TGCGCCAGCAGCCCACAGGGTAGAAGATTGAACACTGAAGCTTTCTTT few TRBJ1-1 - TRBV4-1
CSAGQGASNQPQHF TGCAGTGCGGGACAGGGAGCAAGCAATCAGCCCCAGCATTTT many TRBJ1-5 TRBD1 TRBV20-1
CSVEDRSSRGMGYTF TGCAGCGTTGAAGATCGTAGCTCCAGGGGGATGGGCTACACCTTC - TRBJ1-2 TRBD1 TRBV29-1
CASSRTGGDSNQPQHF TGTGCCAGCTCCCGGACAGGGGGTGATAGCAATCAGCCCCAGCATTTT - TRBJ1-5 TRBD1 TRBV18
CASSPLVSYNEQYF TGTGCCAGCAGCCCCCTAGTCTCCTACAATGAGCAGTACTTC once TRBJ2-4 - TRBV9
CASSKDTKAETQYF TGTGCCAGCAGCAAGGACACCAAAGCAGAGACCCAGTACTTC - TRBJ2-5 - TRBV7-6
CASSLINRPNEKLFF TGTGCCAGCTCACTGATAAACAGGCCGAATGAAAAACTGTTTTTT few TRBJ1-4 - TRBV18
CSASEAIYNEQFF TGCAGTGCTAGTGAAGCGATCTACAATGAGCAGTTCTTC - TRBJ2-1 - TRBV20-1
CATSDSARGVGQPQHF TGTGCCACCAGTGATAGCGCCAGGGGGGTCGGTCAGCCCCAGCATTTT few TRBJ1-5 TRBD1 TRBV24-1
CASSHTGVGYNEQFF TGTGCCAGCAGCCATACAGGGGTAGGCTACAATGAGCAGTTCTTC many TRBJ2-1 TRBD1 TRBV5-8
CASSLAAPYEQYF TGTGCCAGCAGTTTAGCAGCCCCCTACGAGCAGTACTTC many TRBJ2-7 - TRBV12-3/TRBV12-4
CASSQNGPGQPQHF TGTGCCAGCAGCCAAAATGGTCCCGGTCAGCCCCAGCATTTT - TRBJ1-5 - TRBV4-2
CASSFTAIDGGLNEQFF TGTGCCAGCAGCTTTACGGCCATAGACGGGGGTTTAAATGAGCAGTTCTTC - TRBJ2-1 - TRBV7-9